Below are 22 T cell receptor beta chains sequenced from a single sample in a study of blood T cells in healthy people across ages. Using a J-beta primer mix together with a sample-barcoded 5' primer, a second PCR was run for 7 to 11 cycles. One entry per CDR3 protein results from TCRdb running MiXCR on the 5' RACE reads. The table has hundreds of thousands of distinct CDR3 sequences, approximately 30% seen once. Specimen: blood. The origin of the receptors is a woman over 75 in good health.

The chain carries TRBV9 and TRBJ2-5, with 8 bases matching TRBD2. Germline loops: CDR1 SGDLS, CDR2 YYNGEE. V was clipped by 4 bases and J by 11 bases; unmatched bases: 16. The CDR3 is 15 residues long. The CDR3: CASSLGGAFLGEQYF. The DNA for the CDR3 is TGTGCCAGCAGCCTCGGGGGGGCCTTTCTAGGTGAGCAGTACTTC.

The J gene is TRBJ1-2, the V gene TRBV10-3; D remains ambiguous. From germline, CDR1 is ENHRY and CDR2 SYGVKD. The length of the CDR3 is 14 residues. The V end was cut by 1 base, the J end by 0 bases, with 6 bases between. CDR3 bases: TGTGCCATCAGTGAGTGGGTAGCTAACTATGGCTACACCTTC. Translated, it gives CAISEWVANYGYTF.

The genes are TRBV12-3 or TRBV12-4 and TRBJ2-1, with TRBD1 matching over 8 bases. V was clipped by 3 bases and J by 6 bases; unmatched bases: 4. The CDR3 contains 14 residues. The CDR3: CASSFVGQANEQFF. CDR3 bases: TGTGCCAGCAGTTTTGTGGGACAGGCCAATGAGCAGTTCTTC.

J is TRBJ2-6 and V is TRBV7-9; D remains unclear. The germline gives CDR1 SEHNR, CDR2 FQNEAQ (reference sequence). Between the trimmed V and J ends, which lost 1 base and 2 bases, there was a span of 6 bases. This CDR3 is 15 amino acids long. The DNA of the CDR3 is TGTGCCAGCAGCTTAGGACCCACTGGGGCCAACGTCCTGACTTTC. It is translated as CASSLGPTGANVLTF.

This clonotype was detected many times. The chain has TRBV5-6 and TRBJ2-1; unclear D gene. The CDR3 totals 13 residues. Germline CDR1 and CDR2: SGHDT and YYEEEE. Trimming left V 3 bases short and J 9 bases short, with 13 bases between. CDR3 sequence: CASSSTLRLEQFF. DNA for the CDR3: TGTGCCAGCAGCTCTACCCTTCGACTTGAGCAGTTCTTC.

Concerning this clonotype: A much larger clonotype is one base distant, so this may be a read error. This chain links TRBV15 with TRBJ2-5; unclear D gene. This CDR3 is 13 amino acids long. The germline V gene has CDR1 LNHNV and CDR2 YYDKDF (reference sequence). Written as DNA, the CDR3 is TGTGCCATCAGCTCAACGGGTGGGGAGACCCAGTACTTC. It codes for CAISSTGGETQYF.

This clonotype was detected a few times. The rearrangement uses TRBV6-1 and TRBJ2-1, with 13 bases identical to TRBD2. This CDR3 contains 12 residues. The junction had 1 base not matched to a gene; V was cut back by 3 bases and J by 14 bases. Germline V gene sequence: CDR1 MNHNS, CDR2 SASEGT. The CDR3 is CASSDGLAGEFF. CDR3 DNA sequence: TGTGCCAGCAGTGATGGACTAGCGGGGGAGTTCTTC.

The rearrangement uses TRBV7-8 and TRBJ2-2; D is ambiguous. The CDR3 spans 12 residues. The V gene lost 7 bases and the J gene lost 3 bases, with 6 bases spanning the gap. Per the germline V gene, CDR1 is SGHVS and CDR2 is FQNEAQ. This CDR3 is CASIGYTGELFF. DNA of the CDR3: TGTGCCAGCATTGGGTACACCGGGGAGCTGTTTTTT.

This clonotype was counted only a few times. V and J are TRBV6-1 and TRBJ2-1; D may correspond to TRBD1 or TRBD2 (5 bases each). Germline V gives CDR1 MNHNS, CDR2 SASEGT. The CDR3 runs to 13 residues. Trimming removed 3 bases at V and 4 bases at J, with 7 bases between. The CDR3 region is CASSDEGYNEQFF. Written as DNA, the CDR3 is TGTGCCAGCAGTGATGAGGGGTACAATGAGCAGTTCTTC.

Worth noting for this clonotype: Given a much more abundant clone one base away, this may be a read error. The chain joins TRBV7-8 to TRBJ2-1, with 8 bases that match TRBD1. This CDR3 spans 15 amino acids. Germline CDR1 is SGHVS and CDR2 is FQNEAQ. The CDR3 spells CTSSLVGQGAHGQFF. The DNA for the CDR3 is TGTACCAGCAGCTTAGTCGGTCAGGGGGCCCACGGGCAGTTCTTC. The full variable domain, its missing parts supplied by reference TRBV7-8 and TRBJ2-1, is GAGVSQSPRYKVAKRGQDVALRCDPISGHVSLFWYQQALGQGPEFLTYFQNEAQLDKSGLPSDRFFAERPEGSVSTLKIQRTQQEDSAVYLCTSSLVGQGAHGQFFGPGTRLTVL.

In this sample, this clonotype turned up a few times. A much larger clone lies a single base off, so this may be a read error. The CDR3 DNA is TGCGCCAGCAGCCAGACCGTGGGGGCCTCATTCAGCTACACCTTC. Its protein product is CASSQTVGASFSYTF. The V gene is TRBV4-1, the J gene TRBJ1-2, with a weak D call TRBD1 (6 bases). V gave up 3 bases and J gave up 9 bases, with 20 bases separating them. CDR1 and CDR2 from the germline V gene are MGHRA and YSYEKL. CDR3 length: 15 residues.

Remarks on this clonotype: This could be a read error, since a much larger clone is one nucleotide away. This chain uses TRBV12-3 or TRBV12-4 with TRBJ1-2; 8 positions match TRBD1. Trimming at V came to 6 bases and at J to 8 bases, leaving 8 bases not matched to a gene. The CDR3 contains 13 residues. The CDR3 protein is CASSQGAGKGYTF. Here the CDR3 DNA reads TGTGCCAGCAGCCAGGGGGCAGGGAAAGGCTACACCTTC.

This clonotype was detected a few times. The junction does not match germline at one end; this may be a read error. The chain employs TRBV6-5 and TRBJ2-3; D remains unclear. This CDR3 has 13 amino acids. Germline CDR1 MNHEY, CDR2 SVGAGI. CDR3 amino acids: CTSSQGIADTQYF. CDR3 coding DNA: TGTACCAGCAGCCAAGGGATCGCAGATACGCAGTATTTT.

In this sample, this clonotype turned up once. The chain carries TRBV4-1 and TRBJ2-4; tentative D call: TRBD1 (5 bases). Judging by the DNA end, TRBJ2-7 fits better; the J call may be wrong. In germline, CDR1 is MGHRA, CDR2 YSYEKL. The CDR3 runs to 14 residues. DNA for the CDR3: TGCGCCAGCAGCCCAAGTAGCAGGGCCTACGAGCAGTACTTC. It yields the protein CASSPSSRAYEQYF.

This clonotype was seen repeatedly, ten times or more. This chain uses TRBV5-1 with TRBJ2-3; D unresolved. CDR3 length: 13 amino acids. Germline lookup yields CDR1 SGHRS and CDR2 YFSETQ. Deletions cut 5 bases from V and 2 bases from J, with 9 bases between. CDR3 sequence (DNA): TGCGCCAGCAGAAAAGAGGCCACAGATACGCAGTATTTT. Its protein is CASRKEATDTQYF.

A remark on this clonotype: A read error may be the cause here, since a much bigger clone is one base away. The V and J genes are TRBV5-5 and TRBJ2-5, with TRBD1 identical over 10 bases. CDR1 is SGHKS and CDR2 is YYEKEE in the germline V gene (reference sequence). This CDR3 comprises 16 residues. The CDR3 DNA sequence: TGTGCCGGCAGCCCGAGGCCGGGACAGGGGAGGGAGACCCAGTACTTC. Its translation: CAGSPRPGQGRETQYF.

This clonotype was seen repeatedly, ten times or more. This sequence joins TRBV27 and TRBJ2-6, with 8 nucleotides matching TRBD1. The CDR3 runs to 17 residues. Losses at the gene ends were 6 bases for V and 4 bases for J; bases not matched to a gene: 11. Germline V lookup: CDR1 MNHEY, CDR2 SMNVEV (reference sequence). CDR3 sequence: CASSPGQGPGGANVLTF. The DNA of the CDR3 is TGTGCCAGCAGCCCCGGACAGGGTCCAGGGGGGGCCAACGTCCTGACTTTC.

The table lists this clonotype with many counts. The V call is TRBV6-1, the J call TRBJ2-2; D is uncertain. Germline V gives CDR1 MNHNS, CDR2 SASEGT. The CDR3 is 15 amino acids. Deletions cut 1 base from V and 1 base from J, with 7 bases between. CDR3: CASSEGGWNTGELFF. Written as DNA, the CDR3 is TGTGCCAGCAGTGAAGGAGGCTGGAACACCGGGGAGCTGTTTTTT.

About this clonotype itself: A much larger clone lies a single base off, so this may be a read error. The gene calls are TRBV29-1 and TRBJ2-4, with unresolved D. The assigned J gene may be wrong: the sequence end matches TRBJ2-7 better. CDR1 is SQVTM and CDR2 is ANQGSEA in the germline V gene. The CDR3 is made up of 11 amino acids. The chain's CDR3 is CSVDDGDEQYF. The CDR3 nucleotides are TGCAGCGTCGACGATGGAGACGAGCAGTACTTC.

This clonotype was observed a single time. The rearrangement uses TRBV6-2 or TRBV6-3 and TRBJ1-1; 8 positions agree with TRBD1. The V and J ends lost 4 bases and 5 bases, in that order; junction bases with no gene match: 9. The CDR3 runs 15 residues. CDR1 MNHEY and CDR2 SVGEGT come from the germline V gene. Here the CDR3 reads CASSSQGAQRTEAFF. The CDR3 DNA reads as TGTGCCAGCAGTTCCCAGGGGGCGCAACGGACTGAAGCTTTCTTT.

Ten or more counts support this clonotype. V usage is TRBV27 and J usage is TRBJ2-1; tentatively, D is TRBD1 (5 bases). V dropped 0 bases and J dropped 8 bases, with 11 bases sitting between them. CDR1 and CDR2 from the germline V gene are MNHEY and SMNVEV (reference sequence). The CDR3 has 14 residues. The CDR3 region is CASSLSAGNYEQFF. DNA for the CDR3: TGTGCCAGCAGTTTATCGGCAGGGAATTATGAGCAGTTCTTC.

The rearrangement joins TRBV7-3 to TRBJ1-2; the match to TRBD1 covers 7 bases. V dropped 5 bases and J dropped 10; count of bases not matched to a gene: 10. CDR1 is SGHTA and CDR2 is FQGTGA in the germline V gene. CDR3 length: 13 residues. The CDR3 is CASSRGRQGVYTF. The CDR3 bases are TGTGCCAGCAGCCGGGGCCGTCAGGGGGTCTACACCTTC.